The subject of this entry is one T cell receptor (beta chain). Its matching antigen is unknown. V lost 3 bases and J lost 0, with 15 bases in between. CDR3 length: 17 residues. Germline assignment: CDR1 SGHTA and CDR2 FQGNSA. These data belong to a study of early T cells in non-severe SARS-CoV-2 infection. Study as a whole: Bulk RNA from unsorted whole blood was sequenced; chains were unpaired. Study-wide findings and caveats: Private and CD4 specificities were missed by VDJdb matching, skewed to anti-spike CD8.

As part of library construction, unique molecular identifiers were attached to individual cDNA molecules. In TCRdb, the 5' RACE reads were re-called with MiXCR into one record per CDR3 protein. The sample lists roughly 45,000 distinct CDR3 sequences, about 4% occurring once. The material sequenced was whole blood. This chain connects TRBV7-2 to TRBJ1-3; TRBD1 might be the D (5 bases). This receptor was identified in an adult who was a healthcare worker with PCR-confirmed SARS-CoV-2 infection or an uninfected control (not recorded which). CDR3 nucleotide sequence: TGTGCCAGCAGCTTGCAATCAGGGAGTATCTCTGGAAACACCATATATTTT. Encoded protein: CASSLQSGSISGNTIYF.